What follows are 24 T cell receptor beta chains derived from one specimen sequenced in a study of OX40 agonist ivuxolimab in advanced cancers. The data were produced by immunoSEQ multiplex PCR, yet TCRdb's version contains in-frame clones alone and is incomplete. The sample contains approximately 40,000 clones, roughly 87% of which appear only once. Sequencing was performed on CD4+ or CD8+ T cells sorted from blood, taken in a trial of the OX40 agonist ivuxolimab. The receptors were sampled from an adult with an advanced solid tumor such as melanoma, head and neck, liver or kidney cancer.

This chain uses TRBV6-5 with TRBJ1-4, with D perhaps TRBD1 (5 bases). Germline CDR1 and CDR2: MNHEY and SVGAGI. V was cut by 4 bases and J by 7 bases, with 13 bases left in between. The CDR3 runs to 14 residues. DNA for the CDR3: TGTGCCAGCAGTTGGGGCCTAGGAAGTGAAAAACTGTTTTTT. Translated: CASSWGLGSEKLFF.

The CDR3 sequence: CASSPSGWGPTPLHF. The CDR3, as DNA: TGTGCCAGCAGCCCAAGTGGATGGGGGCCGACACCCCTCCACTTT. The chain is built from TRBV5-4 and TRBJ1-6, with D perhaps TRBD1 (6 bases). V lost 4 bases, J lost 11 bases, and 19 bases lay in between. Germline lookup yields CDR1 SGHNT and CDR2 YYREEE (reference sequence). The CDR3 runs to 15 residues.

This chain connects TRBV5-6 to TRBJ1-2; possibly TRBD1 for D (5 bases). The CDR3 spans 13 residues. V shed 1 base and J shed 8 bases, with 12 bases lying between them. CDR1 is SGHDT, CDR2 YYEEEE, per germline. For the CDR3, the DNA is TGTGCCAGCAGCTTGAGGGTAAGGGACGGCTACACCTTC. It encodes CASSLRVRDGYTF.

J is TRBJ1-1 and V is TRBV10-3, with 7 bases lining up with TRBD1. The V segment lost 2 bases and the J segment 1 base; nucleotides outside the gene matches: 4. Germline CDR1 is ENHRY and CDR2 is SYGVKD. The length of the CDR3 is 15 residues. CDR3 region: CAISEPTGSNTEAFF. The CDR3 bases are TGTGCCATCAGTGAGCCGACAGGGTCGAACACTGAAGCTTTCTTT.

V and J are TRBV29-1 and TRBJ1-5, with a possible D match to TRBD1 (6 bases). CDR3 size: 13 residues. Between the trimmed V and J ends, which lost 6 bases and 3 bases, there was a span of 12 bases. Germline CDR1 reads SQVTM; CDR2 reads ANQGSEA. CDR3 sequence reads: CSVRTGYNQPQHF. As DNA, the CDR3 is TGCAGCGTCCGCACAGGGTACAATCAGCCCCAGCATTTT.

In its sample, this clone was seen once. The genes are TRBV19 and TRBJ2-1; TRBD2 agrees at 7 bases. Germline lookup yields CDR1 LNHDA and CDR2 SQIVND (reference sequence). J was trimmed by 9 bases and V by 5 bases; bases with no gene match: 13. CDR3 length equals 15 residues. The CDR3 DNA reads TGTGCCAGTAGTTTCGGACTAGGAGGGGCCATTGAGCAGTTCTTC. Its protein is CASSFGLGGAIEQFF. Complete variable domain (other parts from reference TRBV19 and TRBJ2-1): DGGITQSPKYLFRKEGQNVTLSCEQNLNHDAMYWYRQDPGQGLRLIYYSQIVNDFQKGDIAEGYSVSREKKESFPLTVTSAQKNPTAFYLCASSFGLGGAIEQFFGPGTRLTVL.

In its sample, this clone is medium-sized (0.01 to 0.1%). V gene TRBV27 combines with J gene TRBJ2-7; the D call may be TRBD1 or TRBD2 (6 bases each). The length of the CDR3 is 16 residues. The germline gives CDR1 MNHEY, CDR2 SMNVEV (reference sequence). V lost 6 bases, J lost 1 base, and 19 bases lay in between. The CDR3 DNA reads TGTGCCAGCAGCCATTCCTCAAGGGGGGCTTCCTACGAGCAGTACTTC. Its translation is CASSHSSRGASYEQYF.

The V gene is TRBV27, the J gene TRBJ2-7; perhaps TRBD1 as D (6 bases). The CDR3 length is 13 residues. The germline gives CDR1 MNHEY, CDR2 SMNVEV (reference sequence). V was trimmed by 6 bases and J by 5 bases, leaving 14 bases between them. CDR3 sequence reads: CASSLQGTDEQYF. CDR3 nucleotides: TGTGCCAGCAGCCTACAGGGAACTGACGAGCAGTACTTC.

The chain couples TRBV4-3 to TRBJ1-2, with D possibly matching TRBD1 (5 bases). The germline V gene has CDR1 LGHNA and CDR2 YSLEER. The CDR3 loop spans 13 amino acids. Trimming shortened V by 4 bases and J by 8 bases, and 14 bases separated the two germline ends. CDR3 bases: TGCGCCAGCAGCCCTCGGGGGTCGAGGGGCTACACCTTC. Its translation is CASSPRGSRGYTF.

CDR3 residues: CASSAGDGIEKLFF. Here the CDR3 DNA reads TGTGCCAGCAGTGCGGGGGATGGGATTGAAAAACTGTTTTTT. This chain joins TRBV2 and TRBJ1-4; maybe TRBD1 (5 bases). The V end was cut by 4 bases, the J end by 7 bases, with 13 bases between. Per the germline V gene, CDR1 is SNHLY and CDR2 is FYNNEI. The CDR3 is 14 amino acids.

This chain links TRBV2 with TRBJ1-6; possible D gene TRBD1, 5 bases. V dropped 9 bases and J dropped 6 bases, with 18 bases sitting between them. Germline CDR1 SNHLY, CDR2 FYNNEI. The CDR3 has 15 residues. This CDR3 is CARRLRDGTNSPLHF. CDR3 nucleotides: TGTGCCAGAAGACTCCGGGACGGTACTAATTCACCCCTCCACTTT.

The chain is built from TRBV7-2 and TRBJ2-4; TRBD1 matches at 10 bases. The V and J ends lost 0 bases and 8 bases, in that order; junction bases with no gene match: 4. Germline V gene sequence: CDR1 SGHTA, CDR2 FQGNSA. There are 15 residues in the CDR3. The CDR3 bases are TGTGCCAGCAGCTTAGCTGGGACAGGGGCTCACATTCAGTACTTC. This sequence encodes CASSLAGTGAHIQYF.

The CDR3 is CASSSLGQAIYEQYF. CDR3 DNA sequence: TGTGCCAGCAGTTCCCTTGGACAGGCCATCTACGAGCAGTACTTC. This chain uses TRBV27 with TRBJ2-7, with 7 bases identical to TRBD1. This CDR3 has 15 residues. From germline, CDR1 is MNHEY and CDR2 SMNVEV (reference sequence). J lost 3 bases, V lost 4 bases, and 9 bases had no gene match.

The chain recombines TRBV19 with TRBJ2-3; TRBD1 might be the D (5 bases). The V gene lost 3 bases and the J gene lost 1 base, with 14 bases spanning the gap. The CDR3 has 16 residues. Germline CDR1 and CDR2: LNHDA and SQIVND (reference sequence). The chain's CDR3 is CASSIQGAFGTDTQYF. Written as DNA, the CDR3 is TGTGCCAGTAGTATTCAGGGTGCATTCGGCACAGATACGCAGTATTTT.

The chain couples TRBV10-2 to TRBJ1-2, with no clear D. This CDR3 spans 15 amino acids. Germline V CDR1 and CDR2: WSHSY, SAAADI. Trimming removed 3 bases at V and 5 bases at J, with 16 bases between. The CDR3 coding sequence is TGCGCCAGCAGTGAAACCCGGGCCGCTATATATGGCTACACCTTC. The encoded protein is CASSETRAAIYGYTF.

This chain links TRBV5-5 with TRBJ2-7, with D tentatively TRBD1 or TRBD2 (7 bases each). V gave up 6 bases and J gave up 6 bases, with 13 bases separating them. The length of the CDR3 is 12 residues. Germline loops: CDR1 SGHKS, CDR2 YYEKEE (reference sequence). The chain's CDR3 is CASNQGGVEQYF. CDR3 nucleotide sequence: TGTGCCAGCAACCAGGGGGGGGTCGAGCAGTACTTC.

In its sample, this clone was seen once. The V call is TRBV6-5, the J call TRBJ1-1; D is undetermined. V was trimmed by 5 bases and J by 0 bases, leaving 13 bases between them. The CDR3 extends over 15 amino acids. The V gene's germline CDR1 is MNHEY and CDR2 SVGAGI. CDR3 nucleotides: TGTGCCAGCAGTCCAACCCACTCCATGAACACTGAAGCTTTCTTT. Translating it yields CASSPTHSMNTEAFF.

The gene calls are TRBV11-3 and TRBJ2-2; D uncertain. V was trimmed by 1 base and J by 5 bases, leaving 8 bases between them. CDR1 and CDR2 from the germline V gene are SGHNT and YENEEA. The CDR3 length is 14 residues. DNA for the CDR3: TGTGCCAGCAGCTTAGTCGGCAGAACCGGGGAGCTGTTTTTT. Translating gives CASSLVGRTGELFF.

V usage is TRBV6-1 and J usage is TRBJ1-1, with a tentative D call TRBD1 (5 bases). The CDR3 length is 14 residues. Trimming removed 2 bases from V and 3 bases from J, with 10 bases in between. The germline V gene has CDR1 MNHNS and CDR2 SASEGT. CDR3 nucleotide sequence: TGTGCCAGCAGTGAAATCGGAGGGGACACTGAAGCTTTCTTT. This gives the protein CASSEIGGDTEAFF.

Concerning this clone: Different DNA sequences within this sample yield the same CDR3. The chain joins TRBV27 to TRBJ2-7; D gene uncertain. This CDR3 has 13 residues. Germline V gene sequence: CDR1 MNHEY, CDR2 SMNVEV (reference sequence). The V end was cut by 2 bases, the J end by 2 bases, with 7 bases between. As DNA, the CDR3 is TGTGCCAGCAGTTTAGGCAGAACCTACGAGCAGTACTTC. This encodes CASSLGRTYEQYF.

The rearrangement uses TRBV7-9 and TRBJ2-5, with 10 bases fitting TRBD1. Trimming took 5 bases from V and 2 from J; bases not matched to a gene: 11. Germline V CDR1 and CDR2: SEHNR, FQNEAQ (reference sequence). The CDR3 extends over 17 amino acids. The CDR3 reads CASSHPYGTGVQETQYF. The CDR3 DNA reads as TGTGCCAGCAGCCACCCCTATGGGACAGGGGTACAAGAGACCCAGTACTTC. The full variable domain, completed using reference TRBV7-9 and TRBJ2-5, is DTGVSQNPRHKITKRGQNVTFRCDPISEHNRLYWYRQTLGQGPEFLTYFQNEAQLEKSRLLSDRFSAERPKGSFSTLEIQRTEQGDSAMYLCASSHPYGTGVQETQYFGPGTRLLVL.

V usage is TRBV5-1 and J usage is TRBJ1-1; 8 bases line up with TRBD1. Germline lookup yields CDR1 SGHRS and CDR2 YFSETQ. V lost 4 bases and J lost 3; bases outside the gene matches: 8. This CDR3 is 15 amino acids long. The CDR3 is CASSGGQGADTEAFF. CDR3 sequence (DNA): TGCGCCAGCAGCGGTGGACAGGGAGCCGACACTGAAGCTTTCTTT. Using reference TRBV5-1 and TRBJ1-1 for the parts outside the CDR3, the full variable domain is KAGVTQTPRYLIKTRGQQVTLSCSPISGHRSVSWYQQTPGQGLQFLFEYFSETQRNKGNFPGRFSGRQFSNSRSEMNVSTLELGDSALYLCASSGGQGADTEAFFGQGTRLTVV.

The chain has TRBV6-5 and TRBJ1-1; maybe TRBD1 (6 bases). This CDR3 is built from 13 residues. Trimming removed 3 bases at V and 4 bases at J, with 9 bases between. Germline V gives CDR1 MNHEY, CDR2 SVGAGI. In DNA form, the CDR3 reads TGTGCCAGCAGTTATTCCAGGGGCACTGAAGCTTTCTTT. This gives the protein CASSYSRGTEAFF.

V gene TRBV25-1 combines with J gene TRBJ1-5; D is uncertain. Germline V gene sequence: CDR1 MGHDK, CDR2 SYGVNS. Trimming left V 5 bases short and J 7 bases short, with 21 bases between. The CDR3 loop spans 16 amino acids. CDR3 residues: CASSPGSVGIPQPQHF. The CDR3 coding sequence is TGTGCCAGCAGTCCAGGATCCGTGGGAATCCCACAGCCCCAGCATTTT. Full variable domain (rest looked up from reference TRBV25-1 and TRBJ1-5): EADIYQTPRYLVIGTGKKITLECSQTMGHDKMYWYQQDPGMELHLIHYSYGVNSTEKGDLSSESTVSRIRTEHFPLTLESARPSHTSQYLCASSPGSVGIPQPQHFGDGTRLSIL.